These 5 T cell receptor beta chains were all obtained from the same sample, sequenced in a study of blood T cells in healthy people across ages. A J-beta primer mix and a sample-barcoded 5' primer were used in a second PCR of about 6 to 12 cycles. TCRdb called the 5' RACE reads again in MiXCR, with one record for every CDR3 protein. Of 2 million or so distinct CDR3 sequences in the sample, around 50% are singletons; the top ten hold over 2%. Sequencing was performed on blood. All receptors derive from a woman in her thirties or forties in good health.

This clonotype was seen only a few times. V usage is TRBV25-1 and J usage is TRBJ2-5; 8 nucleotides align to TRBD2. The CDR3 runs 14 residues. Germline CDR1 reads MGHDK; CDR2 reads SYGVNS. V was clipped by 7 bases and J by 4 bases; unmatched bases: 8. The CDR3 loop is CASTPWAGGETQYF. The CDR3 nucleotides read TGTGCCAGCACCCCCTGGGCGGGAGGAGAGACCCAGTACTTC. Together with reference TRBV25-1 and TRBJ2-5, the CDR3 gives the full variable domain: EADIYQTPRYLVIGTGKKITLECSQTMGHDKMYWYQQDPGMELHLIHYSYGVNSTEKGDLSSESTVSRIRTEHFPLTLESARPSHTSQYLCASTPWAGGETQYFGPGTRLLVL.

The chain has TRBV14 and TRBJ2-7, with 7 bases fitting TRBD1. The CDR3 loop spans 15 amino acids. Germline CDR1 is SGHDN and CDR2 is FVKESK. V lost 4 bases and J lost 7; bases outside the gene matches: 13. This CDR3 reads CASSRKPDRVWEQYF. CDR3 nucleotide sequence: TGTGCCAGCAGCCGAAAGCCTGACAGGGTCTGGGAGCAGTACTTC. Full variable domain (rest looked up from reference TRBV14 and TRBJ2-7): EAGVTQFPSHSVIEKGQTVTLRCDPISGHDNLYWYRRVMGKEIKFLLHFVKESKQDESGMPNNRFLAERTGGTYSTLKVQPAELEDSGVYFCASSRKPDRVWEQYFGPGTRLTVT.

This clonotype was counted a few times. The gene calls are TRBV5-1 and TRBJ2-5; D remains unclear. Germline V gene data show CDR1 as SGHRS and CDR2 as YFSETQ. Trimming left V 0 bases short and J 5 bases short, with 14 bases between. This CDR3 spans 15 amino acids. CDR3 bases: TGCGCCAGCAGCTTGGCCTCTGGATATGCCGAGACCCAGTACTTC. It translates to CASSLASGYAETQYF. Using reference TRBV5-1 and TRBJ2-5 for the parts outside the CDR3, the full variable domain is KAGVTQTPRYLIKTRGQQVTLSCSPISGHRSVSWYQQTPGQGLQFLFEYFSETQRNKGNFPGRFSGRQFSNSRSEMNVSTLELGDSALYLCASSLASGYAETQYFGPGTRLLVL.

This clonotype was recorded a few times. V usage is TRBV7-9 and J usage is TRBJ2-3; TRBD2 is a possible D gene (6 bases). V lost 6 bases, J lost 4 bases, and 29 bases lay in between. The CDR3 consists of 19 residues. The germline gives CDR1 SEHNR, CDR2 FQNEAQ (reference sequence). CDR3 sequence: CASSTRGAGLRGPSDTQYF. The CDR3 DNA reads TGTGCCAGCAGTACCCGGGGCGCGGGATTGCGGGGTCCTTCAGATACGCAGTATTTT.

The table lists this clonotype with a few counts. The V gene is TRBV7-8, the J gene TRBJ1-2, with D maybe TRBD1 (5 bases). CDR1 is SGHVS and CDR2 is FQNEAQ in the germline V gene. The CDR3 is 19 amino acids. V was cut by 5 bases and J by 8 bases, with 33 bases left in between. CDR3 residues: CASSPSRGRGTSSRSGYTF. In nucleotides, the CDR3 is TGTGCCAGCAGCCCCTCCAGAGGACGGGGGACGTCTAGTCGCTCAGGCTACACCTTC.